This T cell receptor (beta chain) emerged from a study of blood T cell repertoires in COVID-19. About the research overall: Samples taken during acute and convalescent COVID-19 were collected in the United States, Italy and Spain. Sources were T cells, B-cell-depleted T cells, or PBMCs; the material itself was cDNA or gDNA.

CDR3 length: 13 residues. The V gene's germline CDR1 is SGDLS and CDR2 YYNGEE. J gave up 9 bases and V 4 bases, and 7 bases lay outside the gene matches. Authors' methods: Reference gene primer amplification gave nucleated cell count estimates. The table came from immunoSEQ multiplex PCR; TCRdb's copy has only in-frame clones and leaves some out. V, J and clone size are taken as reported in that table, and D and trimming were inferred from the DNA itself. The repertoire consists of a few hundred thousand clones, with 75% to 85% occurring once and the leading ten covering 1.2% to 1.5%. This clone was observed a single time.

The chain employs TRBV9 and TRBJ2-3, with 8 bases matching TRBD2. The clonotype was recovered from a middle-aged woman who had recovered from COVID-19. Sequenced sample: peripheral blood. This CDR3 is CASSSGLALTQYF. The DNA for the CDR3 is TGTGCCAGCAGCTCAGGACTAGCCCTCACGCAGTATTTT.